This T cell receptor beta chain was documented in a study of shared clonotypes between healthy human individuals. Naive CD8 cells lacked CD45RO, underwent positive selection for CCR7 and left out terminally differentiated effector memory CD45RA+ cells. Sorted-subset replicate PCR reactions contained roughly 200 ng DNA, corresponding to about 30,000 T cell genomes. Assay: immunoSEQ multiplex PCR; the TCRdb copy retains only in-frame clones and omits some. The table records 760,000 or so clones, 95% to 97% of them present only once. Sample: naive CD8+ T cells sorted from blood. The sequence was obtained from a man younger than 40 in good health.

CDR3 amino acids: CASSFRPSTGEAFF. The CDR3 DNA reads as TGTGCCAGCAGCTTTAGACCATCTACCGGTGAAGCTTTCTTT. The chain recombines TRBV5-4 with TRBJ1-1; no firm D call. Germline CDR1 SGHNT, CDR2 YYREEE (reference sequence). This CDR3 has 14 amino acids. Trimming stripped 2 bases from V and 7 bases from J, with 15 bases between.